The entry that follows covers one T cell receptor beta chain sequence. The data were obtained in a study of glioma-infiltrating T cells after dendritic cell vaccination. Looking at the study overall: Three intradermal dendritic cell vaccine injections were given every two weeks.

Primers: 60 V beta forward and 13 J beta reverse. The assay was immunoSEQ multiplex PCR, and TCRdb's table has in-frame clones only and misses some. Of some 110,000 clones listed, roughly 90% were seen once; the top ten hold 2.5% to 3%. Germline CDR1 and CDR2: SGHRS and YFSETQ. The V end lost 4 bases, the J end lost 5 bases, and 18 bases lay between the germline ends. The CDR3 has 15 amino acids. This sample's time point: after dendritic cell vaccination, including at tumor progression/relapse. All glioblastoma patients lacked an isocitrate dehydrogenase mutation. The sequence was collected from a human donor with glioblastoma. Sequences were derived from blood, sampled after dendritic cell vaccination. The genes are TRBV5-1 and TRBJ2-5; possible D gene TRBD2, 6 bases. CDR3: CASSDGGAEHETQYF. The DNA for the CDR3 is TGCGCCAGCAGCGACGGGGGAGCAGAACACGAGACCCAGTACTTC.